Listed below are T cell receptor beta chains from one sample, sequenced in a study of T cells in Graves' hyperthyroidism and ophthalmopathy. Using its own MiXCR run on the multiplex PCR reads, TCRdb lists one record per CDR3 protein. The profile shows 300,000 to 450,000 distinct CDR3 sequences, under 15% of them singletons. Sequencing used blood. Every receptor here comes from a woman in her twenties or thirties with Graves' hyperthyroidism. Both conserved end residues are part of each CDR3. Fields, in order: V gene, CDR3 protein.

TRBV7-2 CASSAGHLAYEQYF
TRBV18 CASSPILRSYEQYF
TRBV27 CASSTSRNSPLHF
TRBV19 CASTGAGTSGYEQYF
TRBV20-1 CSALSGRDTDTQYF
TRBV7-8 CASSDGLAEYNEQFF
TRBV29-1 CSVEDPSGSPHEQYF
TRBV20-1 CSAGRPTNTGELFF
TRBV2 CASSEGQGQGYF
TRBV10-1 CASSDGTSGRALFF
TRBV28 CASRTGTSGAYEQYF
TRBV7-7 CASSSPGSNEQFF
TRBV19 CASSPEDTDSYEQYF
TRBV2 CASSSSSGRVDEQFF
TRBV11-1 CASSLRLAGGQETQYF
TRBV2 CASSEREGYYEQYF
TRBV20-1 CSARAGGYNYGYTF
TRBV6-1 CASSSTGLNTEAFF
TRBV11-2 CASSPWDTRNYGYTF
TRBV5-8 CASSWTPTGYNSPLHF
TRBV10-3 CAISAGLPGYYEQYF
TRBV25-1 CASSESLSGRAAGELFF
TRBV27 CASKTGYSYNEQFF
TRBV19 CASSIPSRRSDTQYF
TRBV14 CASSPLEGRRYQAFF
TRBV5-6 CASSTGLATIYEQYF
TRBV7-2 CASSKLAAGYNEQFF
TRBV5-5 CASTHFPGQDQETQYF
TRBV3-1 CASSDEWFTEAFF
TRBV25-1 CASSELLAGSYNEQFF
TRBV9 CASSATSLGETQYF
TRBV7-9 CASSLVGRGSNQPQHF
TRBV19 CASSPSGASSYEQYF
TRBV24-1 CATSDSRSTSVYNEQFF
TRBV10-3 CATLPSTDYNEQFF
TRBV2 CASSDLTGGFNEQFF
TRBV3-1 CASSQVTGGPHNEQFF
TRBV6-1 CASSPGTLGIYSNQPQHF
TRBV9 CASSVAPGQGNTEAFF
TRBV5-1 CASSPTGRDTQYF